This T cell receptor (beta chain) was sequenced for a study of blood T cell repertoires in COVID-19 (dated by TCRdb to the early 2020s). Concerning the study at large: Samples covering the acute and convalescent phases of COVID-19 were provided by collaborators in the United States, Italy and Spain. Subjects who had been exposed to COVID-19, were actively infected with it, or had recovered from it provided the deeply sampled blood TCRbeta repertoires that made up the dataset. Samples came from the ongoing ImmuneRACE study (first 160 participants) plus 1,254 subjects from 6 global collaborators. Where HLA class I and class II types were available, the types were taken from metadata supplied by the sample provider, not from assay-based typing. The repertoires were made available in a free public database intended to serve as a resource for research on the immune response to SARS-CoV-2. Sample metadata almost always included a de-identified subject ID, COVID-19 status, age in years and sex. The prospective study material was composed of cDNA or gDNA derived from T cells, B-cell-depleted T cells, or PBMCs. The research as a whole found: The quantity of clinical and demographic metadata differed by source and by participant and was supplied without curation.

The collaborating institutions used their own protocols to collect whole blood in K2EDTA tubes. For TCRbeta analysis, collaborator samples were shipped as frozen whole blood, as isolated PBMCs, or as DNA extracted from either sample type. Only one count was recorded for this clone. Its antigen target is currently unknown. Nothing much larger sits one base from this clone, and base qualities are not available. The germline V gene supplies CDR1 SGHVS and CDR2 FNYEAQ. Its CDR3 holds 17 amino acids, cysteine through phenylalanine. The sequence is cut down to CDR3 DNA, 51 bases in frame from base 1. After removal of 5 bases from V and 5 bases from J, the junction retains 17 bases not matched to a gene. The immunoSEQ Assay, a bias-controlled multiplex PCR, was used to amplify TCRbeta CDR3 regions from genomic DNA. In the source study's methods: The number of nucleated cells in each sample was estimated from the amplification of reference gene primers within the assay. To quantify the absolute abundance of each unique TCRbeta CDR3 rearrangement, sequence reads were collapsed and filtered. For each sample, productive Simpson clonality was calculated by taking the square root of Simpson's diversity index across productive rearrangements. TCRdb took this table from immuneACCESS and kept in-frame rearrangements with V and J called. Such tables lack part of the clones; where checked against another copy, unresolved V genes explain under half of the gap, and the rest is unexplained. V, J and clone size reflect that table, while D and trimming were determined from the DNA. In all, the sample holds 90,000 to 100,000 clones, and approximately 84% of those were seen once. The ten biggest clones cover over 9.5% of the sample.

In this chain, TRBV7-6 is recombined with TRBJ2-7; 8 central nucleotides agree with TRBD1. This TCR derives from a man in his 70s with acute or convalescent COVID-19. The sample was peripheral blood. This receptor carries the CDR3 CASSHQNNRGYFDEQYF. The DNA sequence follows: TGTGCCAGCAGCCACCAAAACAACAGGGGGTACTTTGACGAGCAGTACTTC.